This is a list of T cell receptor beta chains from one sample in a study of blood T cell repertoires in COVID-19. Using immunoSEQ multiplex PCR, the repertoire was profiled, and TCRdb retains in-frame clones only, with some absent. The top ten clones hold more than 2% of a sample with just over 150,000 clones, roughly nine tenths of them seen once. The sequencing input was peripheral blood. The origin of the receptors is a woman aged 70-85 years with acute or convalescent COVID-19. Each CDR3 is given with its conserved first and last residue. The order of the fields is CDR3 DNA, CDR3 protein, D gene, V gene, J gene, CDR3 length. D genes are given only for firm matches.

CDR3 DNA: TGTGCCAGCAGCTTCAGGGGCGAAACTGAAGCTTTCTTT
CDR3 protein: CASSFRGETEAFF
D gene: -
V gene: TRBV7-3
J gene: TRBJ1-1
CDR3 length: 13

CDR3 DNA: TGTGCCAGCACCCGGACAGGGGAGATTATGGAGACCCAGTACTTC
CDR3 protein: CASTRTGEIMETQYF
D gene: TRBD1
V gene: TRBV6-6
J gene: TRBJ2-5
CDR3 length: 15

CDR3 DNA: TGTGCCAGCAGCCAAGCGGGGGACCAGCCCCAGCATTTT
CDR3 protein: CASSQAGDQPQHF
D gene: -
V gene: TRBV3-1/TRBV3-2
J gene: TRBJ1-5
CDR3 length: 13

CDR3 DNA: TGTGCCAGCAGCTGGGCAGGGGACAGGAGGCCCCTTGGCTACACCTTC
CDR3 protein: CASSWAGDRRPLGYTF
D gene: TRBD1
V gene: TRBV5-8
J gene: TRBJ1-2
CDR3 length: 16

CDR3 DNA: TGTGCCAGCAGAATCTCGACAGGAGAATTTTATAATTCACCCCTCCACTTT
CDR3 protein: CASRISTGEFYNSPLHF
D gene: -
V gene: TRBV7-2
J gene: TRBJ1-6
CDR3 length: 17

CDR3 DNA: TGTGCCTGGAGTGTACCCCAGGGGTTCCGGGGCTACACCTTC
CDR3 protein: CAWSVPQGFRGYTF
D gene: -
V gene: TRBV30
J gene: TRBJ1-2
CDR3 length: 14

CDR3 DNA: TGTGCCAGTACAGCGGGGTGGTATAATGAGCAGTTCTTC
CDR3 protein: CASTAGWYNEQFF
D gene: TRBD2
V gene: TRBV19
J gene: TRBJ2-1
CDR3 length: 13

CDR3 DNA: TGTGCCAGTAACAACAGAGGGAATGAAAAACTGTTTTTT
CDR3 protein: CASNNRGNEKLFF
D gene: -
V gene: TRBV19
J gene: TRBJ1-4
CDR3 length: 13

CDR3 DNA: TGTGCCAGTAGTAGGAGTAGCGGGGGTATTTACAATGAGCAGTTCTTC
CDR3 protein: CASSRSSGGIYNEQFF
D gene: TRBD2
V gene: TRBV19
J gene: TRBJ2-1
CDR3 length: 16

CDR3 DNA: TGTGCCAGCAGTCCCGGACAGTTCGGATGGCAGTTCTTC
CDR3 protein: CASSPGQFGWQFF
D gene: -
V gene: TRBV7-2
J gene: TRBJ2-1
CDR3 length: 13

CDR3 DNA: TGCGCCAGCGGAGGGTCCCCATCGGGGGGGGGCACAGATACGCAGTATTTT
CDR3 protein: CASGGSPSGGGTDTQYF
D gene: TRBD2
V gene: TRBV10-1
J gene: TRBJ2-3
CDR3 length: 17